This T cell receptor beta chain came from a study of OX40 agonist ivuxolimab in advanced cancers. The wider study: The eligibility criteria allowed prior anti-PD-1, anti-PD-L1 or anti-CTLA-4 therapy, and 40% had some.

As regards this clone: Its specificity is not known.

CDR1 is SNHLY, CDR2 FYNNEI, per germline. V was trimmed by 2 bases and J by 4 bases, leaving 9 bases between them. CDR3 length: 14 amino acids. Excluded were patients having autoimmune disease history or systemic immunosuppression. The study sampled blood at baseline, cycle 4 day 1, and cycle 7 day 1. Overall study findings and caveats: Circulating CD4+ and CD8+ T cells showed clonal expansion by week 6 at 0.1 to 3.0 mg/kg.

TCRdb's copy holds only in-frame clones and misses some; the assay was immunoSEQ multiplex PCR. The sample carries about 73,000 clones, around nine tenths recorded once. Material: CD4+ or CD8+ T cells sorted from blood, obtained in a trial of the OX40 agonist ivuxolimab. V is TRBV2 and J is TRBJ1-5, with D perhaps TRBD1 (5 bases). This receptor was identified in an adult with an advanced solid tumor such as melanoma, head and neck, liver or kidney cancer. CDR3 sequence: CASSEFRDNQPQHF. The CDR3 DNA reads TGTGCCAGCAGTGAATTCAGGGATAATCAGCCCCAGCATTTT.